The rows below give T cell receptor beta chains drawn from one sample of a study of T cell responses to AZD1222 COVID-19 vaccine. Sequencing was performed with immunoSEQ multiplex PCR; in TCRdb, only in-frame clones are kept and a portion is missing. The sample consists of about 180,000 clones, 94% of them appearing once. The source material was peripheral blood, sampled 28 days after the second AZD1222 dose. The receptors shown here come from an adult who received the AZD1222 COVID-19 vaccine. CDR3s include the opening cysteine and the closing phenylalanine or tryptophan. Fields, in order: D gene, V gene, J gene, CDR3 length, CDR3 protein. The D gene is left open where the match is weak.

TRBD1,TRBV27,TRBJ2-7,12,CASSMRTGGKYF
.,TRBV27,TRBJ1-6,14,CASKASRYNSPLHF
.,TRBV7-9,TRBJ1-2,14,CASSPTDDNYGYTF
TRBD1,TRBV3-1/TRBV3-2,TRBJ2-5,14,CASSLPGTGETQYF
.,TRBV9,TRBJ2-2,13,CASNRQNTGELFF
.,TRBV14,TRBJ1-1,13,CASSQVPGQEAFF
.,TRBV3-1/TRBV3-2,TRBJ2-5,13,CASSQDSRGIQYF
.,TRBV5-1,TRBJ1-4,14,CASRPRSGDEKLFF
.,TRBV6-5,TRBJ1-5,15,CASTEDRSNNQPQHF
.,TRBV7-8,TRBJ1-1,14,CASSLERGRTEAFF
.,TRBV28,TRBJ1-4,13,CASRTGTNEKLFF
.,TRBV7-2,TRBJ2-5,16,CASSLVGGGIKETQYF
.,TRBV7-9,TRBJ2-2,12,CASSLGAGELFF
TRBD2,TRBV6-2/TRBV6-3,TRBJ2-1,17,CASSSLAARSSYNEQFF
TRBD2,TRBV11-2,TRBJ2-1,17,CASSPNLQRGSYNEQFF
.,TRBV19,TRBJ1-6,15,CASSIGQTYNSPLHF
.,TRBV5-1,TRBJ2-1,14,CASSLQSSYNEQFF
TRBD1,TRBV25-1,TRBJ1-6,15,CASSAFTGEGSPLHF
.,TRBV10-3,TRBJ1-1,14,CAISDQMGGTEAFF
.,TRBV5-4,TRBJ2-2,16,CASRADGGGPPGELFF
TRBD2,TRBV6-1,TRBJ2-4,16,CASSVVAGDAKNIQYF
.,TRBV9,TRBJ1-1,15,CASSTLGGMNTEAFF
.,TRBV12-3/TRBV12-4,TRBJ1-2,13,CASSFNRAGGYTF
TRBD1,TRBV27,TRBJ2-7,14,CASSSKQGANEQYF
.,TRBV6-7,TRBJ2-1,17,CASSYVTPDSSYNEQFF
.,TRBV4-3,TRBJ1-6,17,CASSQDPGDFYNSPLHF
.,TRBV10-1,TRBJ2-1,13,CASSQYSYNEQFF
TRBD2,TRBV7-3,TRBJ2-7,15,CASSLIGGSSYEQYF
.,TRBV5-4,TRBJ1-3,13,CASSFGSGNTIYF
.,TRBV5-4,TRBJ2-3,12,CASSSFTDTQYF
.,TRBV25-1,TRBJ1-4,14,CASTSAGHRGKLFF
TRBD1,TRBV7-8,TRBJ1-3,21,CASSLARFGRGLTSSGNTIYF
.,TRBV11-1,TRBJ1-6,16,CASSLARGRGNSPLHF
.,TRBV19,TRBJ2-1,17,CASSGIPKDSSYNEQFF
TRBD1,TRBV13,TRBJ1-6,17,CASSLIPGQGVNSPLHF
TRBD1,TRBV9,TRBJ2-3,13,CASQGQGTDTQYF
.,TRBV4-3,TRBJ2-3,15,CASSQESHTVGTQYF
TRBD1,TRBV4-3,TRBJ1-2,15,CASSPGQAGSYGYTF
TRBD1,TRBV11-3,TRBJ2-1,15,CASSLPGQGGYEQFF
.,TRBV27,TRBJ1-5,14,CASSPGSYYQPQHF
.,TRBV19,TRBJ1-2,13,CASSSDGDYGYTF
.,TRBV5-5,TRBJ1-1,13,CASSLVWGTEAFF
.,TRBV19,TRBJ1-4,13,CASSRLAMPGLFF